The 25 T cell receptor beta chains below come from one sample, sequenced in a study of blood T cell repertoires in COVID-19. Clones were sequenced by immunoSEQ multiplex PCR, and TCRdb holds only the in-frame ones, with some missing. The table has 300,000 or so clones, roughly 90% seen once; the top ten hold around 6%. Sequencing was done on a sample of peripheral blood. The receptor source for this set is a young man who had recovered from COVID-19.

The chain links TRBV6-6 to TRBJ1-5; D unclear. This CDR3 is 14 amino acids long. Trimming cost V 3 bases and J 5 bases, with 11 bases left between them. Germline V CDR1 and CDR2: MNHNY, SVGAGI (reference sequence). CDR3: CASSYWRADQPQHF. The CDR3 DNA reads TGTGCCAGCAGTTATTGGAGGGCTGATCAGCCCCAGCATTTT.

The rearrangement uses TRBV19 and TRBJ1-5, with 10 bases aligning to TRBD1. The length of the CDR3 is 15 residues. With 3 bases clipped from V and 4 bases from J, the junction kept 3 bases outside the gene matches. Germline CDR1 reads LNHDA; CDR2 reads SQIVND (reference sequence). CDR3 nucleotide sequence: TGTGCCAGTAGTATGGGACAGGGGCTAAATCAGCCCCAGCATTTT. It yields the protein CASSMGQGLNQPQHF.

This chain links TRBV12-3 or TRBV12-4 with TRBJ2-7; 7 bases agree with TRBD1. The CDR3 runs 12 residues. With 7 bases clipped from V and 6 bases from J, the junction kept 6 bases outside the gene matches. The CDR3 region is CASTRQGLEQYF. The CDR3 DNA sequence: TGTGCCAGCACCCGACAGGGCCTCGAGCAGTACTTC.

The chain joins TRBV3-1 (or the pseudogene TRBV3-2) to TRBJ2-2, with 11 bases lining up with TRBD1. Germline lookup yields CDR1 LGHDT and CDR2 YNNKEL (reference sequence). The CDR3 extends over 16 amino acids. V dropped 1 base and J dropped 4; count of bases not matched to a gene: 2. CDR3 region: CASSQGGTGGTGELFF. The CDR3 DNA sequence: TGTGCCAGCAGCCAAGGCGGGACAGGGGGCACCGGGGAGCTGTTTTTT.

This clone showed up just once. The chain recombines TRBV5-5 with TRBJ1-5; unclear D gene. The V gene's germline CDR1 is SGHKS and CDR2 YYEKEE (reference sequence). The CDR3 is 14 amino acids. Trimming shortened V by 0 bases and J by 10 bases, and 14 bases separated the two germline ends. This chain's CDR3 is CASSLEEGRLPQHF. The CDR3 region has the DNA TGTGCCAGCAGCTTGGAGGAGGGAAGACTCCCCCAGCATTTT.

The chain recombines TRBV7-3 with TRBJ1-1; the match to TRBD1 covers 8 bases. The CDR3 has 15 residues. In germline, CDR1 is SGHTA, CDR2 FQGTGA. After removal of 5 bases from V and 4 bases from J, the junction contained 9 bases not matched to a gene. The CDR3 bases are TGTGCCAGCAGCCCTTCCGGGACAGGCTTCACTGAAGCTTTCTTT. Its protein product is CASSPSGTGFTEAFF.

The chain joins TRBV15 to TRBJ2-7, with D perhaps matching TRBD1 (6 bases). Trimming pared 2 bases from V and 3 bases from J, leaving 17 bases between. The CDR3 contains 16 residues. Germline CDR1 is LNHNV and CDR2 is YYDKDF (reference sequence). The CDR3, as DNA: TGTGCCACCAGCAGATTCCCAGGGGTCGATGTCTACGAGCAGTACTTC. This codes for CATSRFPGVDVYEQYF.

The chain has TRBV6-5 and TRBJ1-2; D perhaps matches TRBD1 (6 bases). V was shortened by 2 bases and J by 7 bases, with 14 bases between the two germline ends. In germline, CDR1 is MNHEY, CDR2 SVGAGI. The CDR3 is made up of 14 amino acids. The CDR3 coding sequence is TGTGCCAGCAGTTACGCAACAGGGCACTCTGGCTACACCTTC. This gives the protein CASSYATGHSGYTF.

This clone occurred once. The CDR3 sequence: CASSIRQGTGELFF. The CDR3 nucleotides read TGTGCCAGTAGTATTCGACAGGGGACCGGGGAGCTGTTTTTT. V and J are TRBV19 and TRBJ2-2, with TRBD1 matching 8 bases. This CDR3 is 14 amino acids long. Germline trimming cut 3 bases from V and 5 bases from J; bases unmatched to any gene: 2. The germline gives CDR1 LNHDA, CDR2 SQIVND (reference sequence).

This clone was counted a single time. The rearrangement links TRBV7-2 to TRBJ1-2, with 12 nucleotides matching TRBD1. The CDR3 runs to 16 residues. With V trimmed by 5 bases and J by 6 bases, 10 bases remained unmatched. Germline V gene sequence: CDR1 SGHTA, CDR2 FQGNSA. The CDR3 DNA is TGTGCCAGCAGCGCCCCGGGACAGGGGGCGTGGGATGGCTACACCTTC. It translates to CASSAPGQGAWDGYTF.

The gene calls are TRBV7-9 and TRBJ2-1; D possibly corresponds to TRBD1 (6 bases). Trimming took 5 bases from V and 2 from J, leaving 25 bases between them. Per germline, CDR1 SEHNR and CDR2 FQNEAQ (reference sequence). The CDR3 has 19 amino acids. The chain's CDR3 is CASSPKKGARDTAYNEQFF. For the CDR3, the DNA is TGTGCCAGCAGCCCCAAGAAAGGAGCCCGGGACACCGCCTACAATGAGCAGTTCTTC.

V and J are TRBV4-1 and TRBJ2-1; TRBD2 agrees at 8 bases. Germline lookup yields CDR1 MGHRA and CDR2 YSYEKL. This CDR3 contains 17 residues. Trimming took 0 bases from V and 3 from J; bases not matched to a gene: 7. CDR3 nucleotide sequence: TGCGCCAGCAGCCAAGATCTGGGCGGGGGGCTCTACAATGAGCAGTTCTTC. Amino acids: CASSQDLGGGLYNEQFF.

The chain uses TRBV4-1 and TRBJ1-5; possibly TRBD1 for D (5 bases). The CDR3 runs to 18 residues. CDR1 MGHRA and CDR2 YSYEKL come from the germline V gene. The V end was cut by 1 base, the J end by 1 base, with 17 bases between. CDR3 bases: TGCGCCAGCAGCCAAGGGGGTCTCGGGAGACAGAGCAATCAGCCCCAGCATTTT. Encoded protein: CASSQGGLGRQSNQPQHF.

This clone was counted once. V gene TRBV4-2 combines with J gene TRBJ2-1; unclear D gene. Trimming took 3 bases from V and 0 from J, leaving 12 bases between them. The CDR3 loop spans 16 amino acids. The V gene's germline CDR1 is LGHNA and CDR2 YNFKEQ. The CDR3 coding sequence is TGTGCCAGCAGCCACCACTCCCGTGCCTCCTACAATGAGCAGTTCTTC. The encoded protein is CASSHHSRASYNEQFF.

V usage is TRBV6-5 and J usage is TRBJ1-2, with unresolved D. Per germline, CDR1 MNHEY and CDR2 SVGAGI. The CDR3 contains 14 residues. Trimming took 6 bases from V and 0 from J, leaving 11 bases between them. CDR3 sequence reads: CASSPETANYGYTF. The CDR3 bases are TGTGCCAGCAGCCCCGAAACAGCTAACTATGGCTACACCTTC.

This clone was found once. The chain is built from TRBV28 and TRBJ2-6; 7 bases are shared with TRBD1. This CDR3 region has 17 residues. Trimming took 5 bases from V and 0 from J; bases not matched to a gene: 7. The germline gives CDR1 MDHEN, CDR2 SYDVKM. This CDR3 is CASSETGVGSGANVLTF. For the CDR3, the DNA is TGTGCCAGCAGTGAAACAGGGGTAGGCTCTGGGGCCAACGTCCTGACTTTC.

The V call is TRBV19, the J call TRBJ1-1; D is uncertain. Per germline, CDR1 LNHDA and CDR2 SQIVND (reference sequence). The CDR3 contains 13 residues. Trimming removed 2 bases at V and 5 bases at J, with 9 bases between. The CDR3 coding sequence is TGTGCCAGTAGTATATGGGGAGGGACTGAAGCTTTCTTT. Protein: CASSIWGGTEAFF.

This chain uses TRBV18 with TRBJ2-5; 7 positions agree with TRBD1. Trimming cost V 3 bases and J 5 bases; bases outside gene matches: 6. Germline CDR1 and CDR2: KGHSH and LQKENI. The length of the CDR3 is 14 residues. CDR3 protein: CASSPPTGLETQYF. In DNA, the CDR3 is TGTGCCAGCTCACCTCCGACAGGGTTGGAGACCCAGTACTTC.

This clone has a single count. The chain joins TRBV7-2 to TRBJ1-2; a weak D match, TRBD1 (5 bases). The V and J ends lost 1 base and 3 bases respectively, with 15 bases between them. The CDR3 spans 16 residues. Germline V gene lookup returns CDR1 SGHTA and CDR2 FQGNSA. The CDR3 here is CASSLVSRENHYGYTF. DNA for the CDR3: TGTGCCAGCAGCTTAGTTTCCAGGGAAAATCACTATGGCTACACCTTC.

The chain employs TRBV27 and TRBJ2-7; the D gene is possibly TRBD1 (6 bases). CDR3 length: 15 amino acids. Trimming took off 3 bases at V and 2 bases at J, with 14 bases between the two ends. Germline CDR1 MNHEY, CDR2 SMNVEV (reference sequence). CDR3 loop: CASSFGVDSPYEQYF. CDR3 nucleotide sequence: TGTGCCAGCAGTTTCGGGGTGGACAGTCCCTACGAGCAGTACTTC.

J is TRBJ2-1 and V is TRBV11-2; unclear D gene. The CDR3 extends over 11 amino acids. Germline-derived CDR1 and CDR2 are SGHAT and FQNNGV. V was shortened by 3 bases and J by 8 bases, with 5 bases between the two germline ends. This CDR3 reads CASSFTDEQFF. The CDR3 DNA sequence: TGTGCCAGCAGCTTCACAGATGAGCAGTTCTTC.

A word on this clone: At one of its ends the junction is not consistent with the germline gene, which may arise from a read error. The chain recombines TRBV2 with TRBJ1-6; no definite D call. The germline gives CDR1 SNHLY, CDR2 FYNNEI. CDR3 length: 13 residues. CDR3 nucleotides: TGTGCCAGCAGTGGAGGGTATAGTTCACCCCTCCACTTT. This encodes CASSGGYSSPLHF.

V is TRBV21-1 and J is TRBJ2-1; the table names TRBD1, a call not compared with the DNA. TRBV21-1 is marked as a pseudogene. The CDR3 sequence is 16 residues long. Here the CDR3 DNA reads TGTGCCAGCAGCAAAGCCGGGGACAGGGCGGCCAATGAGCAGTTCTTC. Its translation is CASSKAGDRAANEQFF.

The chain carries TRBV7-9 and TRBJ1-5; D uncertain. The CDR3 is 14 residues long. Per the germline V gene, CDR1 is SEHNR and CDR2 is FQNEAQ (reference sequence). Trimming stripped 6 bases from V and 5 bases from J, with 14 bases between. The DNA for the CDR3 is TGTGCCAGCAGTTTAACCACAGCCGATCAGCCCCAGCATTTT. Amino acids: CASSLTTADQPQHF.

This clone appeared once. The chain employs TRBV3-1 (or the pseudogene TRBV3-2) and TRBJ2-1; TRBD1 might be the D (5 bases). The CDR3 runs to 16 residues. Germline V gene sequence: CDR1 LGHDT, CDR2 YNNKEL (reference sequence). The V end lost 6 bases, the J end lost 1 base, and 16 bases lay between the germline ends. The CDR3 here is CASRSRGKGSYNEQFF. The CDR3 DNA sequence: TGTGCCAGCAGGTCCCGTGGGAAGGGGTCCTACAATGAGCAGTTCTTC.